This is a list of T cell receptor beta chains from one sample in a study of neurological immune-mediated disorders. In TCRdb, the 5' RACE reads were re-called with MiXCR into one record per CDR3 protein. The data hold about 30,000 distinct CDR3 sequences, with about 16% observed a single time. Material: PBMCs. The source of these receptors is a man in his 70s in good health. Each CDR3 is given with its conserved first and last residue. The order of the fields is V gene, clone size, D gene, J gene, CDR3 protein, CDR3 DNA. A D gene is named only where the DNA matches it firmly. Size is omitted from some rows. Given values are once, few, many or a class for expanded clones.

V: TRBV18; size: many; D: NA; J: TRBJ2-7; CDR3: CASSLSKGQTPYEQYF; DNA: TGTGCCAGCTCCCTATCAAAAGGACAGACTCCCTACGAGCAGTACTTC
V: TRBV20-1; size: many; D: NA; J: TRBJ1-2; CDR3: CSALPGTPSYGYTF; DNA: TGCAGTGCTCTCCCGGGGACCCCAAGCTATGGCTACACCTTC
V: TRBV4-3; size: NA; D: TRBD1; J: TRBJ1-4; CDR3: CASSQDRSQGAAEKLFF; DNA: TGCGCCAGCAGCCAAGATCGGAGCCAGGGGGCGGCTGAAAAACTGTTTTTT
V: TRBV7-9; size: many; D: NA; J: TRBJ1-1; CDR3: CASSVNTEAFF; DNA: TGTGCCAGCAGCGTCAACACTGAAGCTTTCTTT
V: TRBV5-5; size: many; D: TRBD1; J: TRBJ1-2; CDR3: CASSLEGASHYGYTF; DNA: TGTGCCAGCAGCTTGGAGGGGGCATCCCACTATGGCTACACCTTC
V: TRBV20-1; size: many; D: TRBD2; J: TRBJ2-3; CDR3: CSARNSGGLGDTQYF; DNA: TGCAGTGCTAGAAATAGCGGGGGCTTGGGAGATACGCAGTATTTT
V: TRBV20-1; size: many; D: TRBD1; J: TRBJ1-5; CDR3: CSASTGTGGLSNQPQHF; DNA: TGCAGTGCTAGTACCGGGACAGGGGGCCTCAGCAATCAGCCCCAGCATTTT
V: TRBV20-1; size: many; D: NA; J: TRBJ1-4; CDR3: CSARYPTTNEKLFF; DNA: TGCAGTGCTAGATACCCAACAACTAATGAAAAACTGTTTTTT
V: TRBV12-3/TRBV12-4; size: once; D: TRBD2; J: TRBJ2-5; CDR3: CASSEGLLGQTQYF; DNA: TGTGCCAGCAGTGAGGGACTACTTGGCCAGACCCAGTACTTC
V: TRBV28; size: many; D: NA; J: TRBJ2-7; CDR3: CASSLRNSWAYEQYF; DNA: TGTGCCAGCAGTTTACGAAACAGTTGGGCCTACGAGCAGTACTTC
V: TRBV29-1; size: many; D: TRBD2; J: TRBJ2-5; CDR3: CSVGGGGQETQYF; DNA: TGCAGCGTGGGGGGGGGGGGCCAAGAGACCCAGTACTTC
V: TRBV5-1; size: NA; D: TRBD2; J: TRBJ2-3; CDR3: CASAIAGAPDTQYF; DNA: TGCGCCAGCGCCATAGCGGGAGCTCCAGATACGCAGTATTTT
V: TRBV29-1; size: NA; D: TRBD1; J: TRBJ2-1; CDR3: CSADRGADEQFF; DNA: TGCAGCGCCGACAGGGGGGCCGATGAGCAGTTCTTC
V: TRBV7-3; size: many; D: NA; J: TRBJ2-3; CDR3: CASSLSGGGPDTQYF; DNA: TGTGCCAGCAGCTTATCCGGGGGCGGACCAGATACGCAGTATTTT
V: TRBV5-6; size: many; D: NA; J: TRBJ2-7; CDR3: CASSLGVDSAYEQYF; DNA: TGTGCCAGCAGCTTGGGTGTGGACAGTGCCTACGAGCAGTACTTC
V: TRBV6-6; size: many; D: NA; J: TRBJ2-7; CDR3: CASSYLEYSYEQYF; DNA: TGTGCCAGCAGTTACCTCGAGTATTCCTACGAGCAGTACTTC
V: TRBV5-1; size: many; D: TRBD1; J: TRBJ1-6; CDR3: CASRAGGKDSPLHF; DNA: TGCGCCAGCCGCGCAGGGGGCAAGGATTCACCCCTCCACTTT
V: TRBV7-6; size: NA; D: TRBD1; J: TRBJ2-4; CDR3: CASSLSTGAKNIQYF; DNA: TGTGCCAGCAGCTTATCGACAGGGGCCAAAAACATTCAGTACTTC
V: TRBV10-3; size: many; D: NA; J: TRBJ1-2; CDR3: CAISRQATNYGYTF; DNA: TGTGCCATCAGCCGACAGGCAACTAACTATGGCTACACCTTC
V: TRBV3-1; size: NA; D: TRBD1; J: TRBJ1-3; CDR3: CASSRGQGSGNTIYF; DNA: TGTGCCAGCAGCCGGGGACAGGGGTCCGGAAACACCATATATTTT
V: TRBV29-1; size: many; D: TRBD1; J: TRBJ2-1; CDR3: CSVEWRDRGNNEQFF; DNA: TGCAGCGTTGAATGGCGAGACAGGGGCAACAATGAGCAGTTCTTC
V: TRBV10-3; size: many; D: TRBD1; J: TRBJ2-2; CDR3: CAISDSDRTTGELFF; DNA: TGTGCCATCAGTGACTCGGACAGGACCACCGGGGAGCTGTTTTTT
V: TRBV5-6; size: NA; D: NA; J: TRBJ1-1; CDR3: CASSLAGAGNTEAFF; DNA: TGTGCCAGCAGCTTGGCAGGGGCAGGGAACACTGAAGCTTTCTTT
V: TRBV5-1; size: many; D: NA; J: TRBJ2-6; CDR3: CASSPTRNSGANVLTF; DNA: TGCGCCAGCAGCCCGACGAGGAACTCTGGGGCCAACGTCCTGACTTTC
V: TRBV20-1; size: many; D: TRBD1; J: TRBJ2-3; CDR3: CSATGVSTDTQYF; DNA: TGCAGTGCAACAGGGGTGAGCACAGATACGCAGTATTTT
V: TRBV2; size: many; D: TRBD1; J: TRBJ2-7; CDR3: CASSLDRANEQYF; DNA: TGTGCCAGCAGCCTGGACAGGGCCAACGAGCAGTACTTC
V: TRBV28; size: many; D: NA; J: TRBJ2-1; CDR3: CASSLSRGQFF; DNA: TGTGCCAGCAGTTTATCCAGGGGGCAGTTCTTC
V: TRBV4-3; size: many; D: NA; J: TRBJ2-7; CDR3: CASSQTRFPYEQYF; DNA: TGCGCCAGCAGCCAAACTAGATTCCCCTACGAGCAGTACTTC
V: TRBV18; size: many; D: NA; J: TRBJ2-7; CDR3: CASSEVSNPHEQYF; DNA: TGTGCCAGCTCAGAAGTATCCAACCCCCACGAGCAGTACTTC
V: TRBV18; size: NA; D: TRBD1; J: TRBJ2-7; CDR3: CASSPLGTRTGVYEQYF; DNA: TGTGCCAGCTCACCACTGGGGACCAGGACAGGGGTCTACGAGCAGTACTTC
V: TRBV3-1; size: many; D: NA; J: TRBJ1-5; CDR3: CASSQVLGVNQPQHF; DNA: TGTGCCAGCAGCCAAGTCCTGGGGGTAAATCAGCCCCAGCATTTT
V: TRBV18; size: many; D: NA; J: TRBJ2-7; CDR3: CASSPSVQSSYEQYF; DNA: TGTGCCAGCTCACCTTCCGTTCAAAGCTCCTACGAGCAGTACTTC
V: TRBV20-1; size: NA; D: NA; J: TRBJ1-1; CDR3: CSASGGTEAFF; DNA: TGCAGTGCTAGCGGTGGCACTGAAGCTTTCTTT
V: TRBV6-5; size: many; D: NA; J: TRBJ2-5; CDR3: CASSYRGVIETQYF; DNA: TGTGCCAGCAGTTACAGGGGGGTAATAGAGACCCAGTACTTC
V: TRBV10-3; size: many; D: NA; J: TRBJ1-4; CDR3: CAINGGTNEKLFF; DNA: TGTGCCATCAACGGGGGGACTAATGAAAAACTGTTTTTT
V: TRBV12-3/TRBV12-4; size: many; D: TRBD1; J: TRBJ2-7; CDR3: CASSSVDRGRSGEQYF; DNA: TGTGCCAGCAGTTCTGTTGACAGGGGGCGATCCGGGGAGCAGTACTTC
V: TRBV9; size: many; D: NA; J: TRBJ1-4; CDR3: CASSLLGEKLFF; DNA: TGTGCCAGCAGCCTCCTCGGGGAAAAACTGTTTTTT
V: TRBV10-3; size: many; D: NA; J: TRBJ1-5; CDR3: CAISEGNSNQPQHF; DNA: TGTGCCATCAGTGAGGGAAATAGCAATCAGCCCCAGCATTTT
V: TRBV30; size: NA; D: NA; J: TRBJ1-5; CDR3: CAWSKSRQNQPQHF; DNA: TGTGCCTGGAGTAAGTCGCGGCAGAATCAGCCCCAGCATTTT
V: TRBV2; size: many; D: TRBD1; J: TRBJ1-5; CDR3: CASSFDRAGNQPQHF; DNA: TGTGCCAGCAGTTTTGACAGGGCGGGCAATCAGCCCCAGCATTTT
V: TRBV7-8; size: many; D: NA; J: TRBJ2-7; CDR3: CASSLIHGSSYEQYF; DNA: TGTGCCAGCAGCTTAATCCATGGGAGCTCCTACGAGCAGTACTTC
V: TRBV15; size: many; D: TRBD2; J: TRBJ2-1; CDR3: CATSRGVSGGHNEQFF; DNA: TGTGCCACCAGCAGAGGGGTAAGCGGGGGGCACAATGAGCAGTTCTTC
V: TRBV5-1; size: many; D: NA; J: TRBJ2-7; CDR3: CASSWDTFSYEQYF; DNA: TGCGCCAGCAGCTGGGACACATTCTCCTACGAGCAGTACTTC
V: TRBV7-2; size: many; D: TRBD1; J: TRBJ1-3; CDR3: CASSSLTGLSSGNTIYF; DNA: TGTGCCAGCAGCTCCTTGACAGGGTTAAGCTCTGGAAACACCATATATTTT
V: TRBV29-1; size: few; D: NA; J: TRBJ2-1; CDR3: CSSRGGQGYNEQFF; DNA: TGCAGCTCGAGGGGGGGGCAGGGCTACAATGAGCAGTTCTTC
V: TRBV6-2/TRBV6-3; size: NA; D: NA; J: TRBJ2-6; CDR3: CASSSSQGGSGANVLTF; DNA: TGTGCCAGCAGTTCTTCCCAAGGGGGATCTGGGGCCAACGTCCTGACTTTC
V: TRBV5-1; size: many; D: NA; J: TRBJ2-7; CDR3: CASSLLVRSSSYEQYF; DNA: TGCGCCAGCAGCCTCCTGGTAAGGTCCAGCTCCTACGAGCAGTACTTC
V: TRBV7-2; size: medium-sized; D: NA; J: TRBJ2-2; CDR3: CASSPRNRNTGELFF; DNA: TGTGCCAGCAGCCCCAGGAACAGGAACACCGGGGAGCTGTTTTTT
V: TRBV12-3/TRBV12-4; size: NA; D: NA; J: TRBJ2-5; CDR3: CAPSNWRGPQETQYF; DNA: TGTGCCCCCTCAAATTGGAGGGGCCCTCAAGAGACCCAGTACTTC
V: TRBV5-1; size: many; D: TRBD1; J: TRBJ2-1; CDR3: CASSLDRGAPYNEQFF; DNA: TGCGCCAGCAGCTTGGACAGGGGAGCCCCCTACAATGAGCAGTTCTTC
V: TRBV12-3/TRBV12-4; size: NA; D: NA; J: TRBJ2-1; CDR3: CASSARWSDYNEQFF; DNA: TGTGCCAGCAGTGCTCGGTGGTCGGACTACAATGAGCAGTTCTTC
V: TRBV28; size: NA; D: NA; J: TRBJ2-7; CDR3: CASRKYEQYF; DNA: TGTGCCAGCAGAAAGTACGAGCAGTACTTC
V: TRBV4-3; size: few; D: TRBD1; J: TRBJ2-2; CDR3: CASSHGTGGTGELFF; DNA: TGCGCCAGCAGCCATGGGACAGGGGGAACCGGGGAGCTGTTTTTT
V: TRBV5-1; size: medium-sized; D: NA; J: TRBJ2-5; CDR3: CASSLQDQETQYF; DNA: TGCGCCAGCAGCTTACAGGACCAAGAGACCCAGTACTTC
V: TRBV2; size: many; D: NA; J: TRBJ2-2; CDR3: CASSEWGGGTGELFF; DNA: TGTGCCAGCAGTGAATGGGGGGGCGGCACCGGGGAGCTGTTTTTT
V: TRBV24-1; size: many; D: NA; J: TRBJ2-1; CDR3: CATSLADYSEQFF; DNA: TGTGCCACCAGTCTAGCCGACTACAGTGAGCAGTTCTTC
V: TRBV15; size: many; D: NA; J: TRBJ1-4; CDR3: CATSTGGREKLFF; DNA: TGTGCCACCAGTACCGGGGGCAGGGAAAAACTGTTTTTT